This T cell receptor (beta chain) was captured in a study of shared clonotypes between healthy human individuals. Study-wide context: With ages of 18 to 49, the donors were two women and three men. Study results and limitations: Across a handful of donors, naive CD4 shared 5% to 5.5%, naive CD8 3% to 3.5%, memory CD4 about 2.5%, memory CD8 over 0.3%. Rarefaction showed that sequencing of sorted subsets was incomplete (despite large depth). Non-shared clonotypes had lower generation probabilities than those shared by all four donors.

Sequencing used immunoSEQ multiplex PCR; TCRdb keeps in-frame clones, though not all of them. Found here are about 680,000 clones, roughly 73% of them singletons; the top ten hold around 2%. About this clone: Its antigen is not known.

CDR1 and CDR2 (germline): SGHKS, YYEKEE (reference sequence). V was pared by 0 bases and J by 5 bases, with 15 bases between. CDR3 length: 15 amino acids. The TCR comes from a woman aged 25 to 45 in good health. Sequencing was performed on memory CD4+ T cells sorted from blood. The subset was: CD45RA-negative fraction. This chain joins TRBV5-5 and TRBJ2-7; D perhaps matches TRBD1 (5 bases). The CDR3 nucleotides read TGTGCCAGCAGCTTGGAACCGCAGACAGAGCACGAGCAGTACTTC. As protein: CASSLEPQTEHEQYF.